Following are 27 T cell receptor beta chains from one sample sequenced in a study of regulatory T cells in long-lasting Graves disease. Time point in this sample: persistent/refractory GD, antithyroid drugs over 5 years with positive TRAb. Preparation of the TCR library used RNA extracted from PBMCs. iRepertoire HTBI primers and Arm-PCR of CDR3 regions built TCR beta libraries. TCRdb redid the calling of the multiplex PCR reads with MiXCR, one entry per CDR3 protein. The table lists a few hundred thousand distinct CDR3 sequences, around 24% of them singletons. Sequences were derived from peripheral blood mononuclear cells (PBMCs), sampled when the disease was refractory, from a patient treated with antithyroid drugs. The source of these receptors is a female donor with Graves disease.

This rearrangement joins TRBV7-9 to TRBJ2-7; TRBD2 agrees at 7 bases. Germline V CDR1 and CDR2: SEHNR, FQNEAQ (reference sequence). This CDR3 contains 14 residues. V shed 3 bases and J 5 bases; nucleotides not matched to a gene: 7. CDR3 in DNA: TGTGCCAGCAGCTTTATAGCGGGTCTGGACGAGCAGTACTTC. Encoded protein: CASSFIAGLDEQYF.

The genes are TRBV4-1 and TRBJ2-7, with 8 bases aligning to TRBD2. V shed 0 bases, J shed 0 bases, and the junction held 10 bases outside the gene matches. The germline CDR1 and CDR2 sequences are MGHRA and YSYEKL. This CDR3 comprises 18 residues. CDR3 region: CASSQELAGSYLSYEQYF. CDR3 in DNA: TGCGCCAGCAGCCAAGAGCTAGCGGGTTCTTACCTCTCCTACGAGCAGTACTTC.

This clonotype was seen a handful of times. The chain links TRBV20-1 to TRBJ1-4; D gene unclear. Germline V gene sequence: CDR1 DFQATT, CDR2 SNEGSKA (reference sequence). The V end was cut by 1 base, the J end by 8 bases, with 11 bases between. The CDR3 extends over 13 amino acids. CDR3 amino acids: CSARAATEEKLFF. CDR3 bases: TGCAGTGCTAGAGCGGCCACGGAGGAAAAACTGTTTTTT.

This clonotype was counted ten times or more. The V and J genes are TRBV11-2 and TRBJ2-2; TRBD2 matches 12 bases. Trimming removed 5 bases from V and 3 bases from J; junction bases left unmatched: 10. The CDR3 length is 18 residues. Looked up from germline, CDR1 is SGHAT and CDR2 is FQNNGV. The CDR3 protein is CASSGWTSGKGDTGELFF. CDR3 DNA: TGTGCCAGCAGCGGCTGGACTAGCGGGAAGGGAGACACCGGGGAGCTGTTTTTT.

This clonotype was seen at least ten times. The chain recombines TRBV27 with TRBJ2-5; weak D call: TRBD1 (6 bases). CDR3 length: 14 residues. The germline CDR1 and CDR2 sequences are MNHEY and SMNVEV (reference sequence). Deletions cut 5 bases from V and 0 bases from J, with 10 bases between. The CDR3 DNA follows: TGTGCCAGCAGTCACAGGGCCGACCAAGAGACCCAGTACTTC. Amino acid sequence: CASSHRADQETQYF.

This chain uses TRBV30 with TRBJ1-2; no definite D call. The CDR3 has 14 amino acids. Trimming stripped 0 bases from V and 2 bases from J, with 10 bases between. Per the germline V gene, CDR1 is GTSNPN and CDR2 is SVGIG (reference sequence). CDR3 region: CAWSVIPENYGYTF. The CDR3 DNA follows: TGTGCCTGGAGTGTAATCCCGGAAAACTATGGCTACACCTTC.

This clonotype was detected many times. The chain couples TRBV27 to TRBJ2-7; D is unresolved. Looked up from germline, CDR1 is MNHEY and CDR2 is SMNVEV (reference sequence). The CDR3 sequence is 10 residues long. V was clipped by 11 bases and J by 3 bases, with 8 bases between them. CDR3 protein: CAFTGYEQYF. The DNA for the CDR3 is TGTGCCTTCACGGGCTACGAGCAGTACTTC.

The chain is built from TRBV27 and TRBJ2-7; 8 bases are a match to TRBD1. The CDR3 loop spans 14 amino acids. With 6 bases clipped from V and 5 bases from J, the junction kept 9 bases outside the gene matches. Germline CDR1 is MNHEY and CDR2 is SMNVEV (reference sequence). The CDR3 reads CASSLRGRGDEQYF. The CDR3 DNA reads as TGTGCCAGCAGCCTCAGGGGGCGAGGAGACGAGCAGTACTTC.

The table lists this clonotype with many counts. The chain couples TRBV6-1 to TRBJ2-5; tentatively, D is TRBD2 (6 bases). The germline gives CDR1 MNHNS, CDR2 SASEGT. The CDR3 is 13 residues long. Trimming shortened V by 8 bases and J by 3 bases, and 13 bases separated the two germline ends. The CDR3 DNA is TGTGCCAGCTCTCGTACGGGAGAAGAGACCCAGTACTTC. This encodes CASSRTGEETQYF.

This clonotype has a count of ten or more. This chain links TRBV2 with TRBJ2-1; 12 nucleotides line up with TRBD2. The CDR3 loop spans 19 amino acids. After removal of 8 bases from V and 9 bases from J, the junction contained 23 bases not matched to a gene. The germline V gene has CDR1 SNHLY and CDR2 FYNNEI. For the CDR3, the DNA is TGTGCCAGCCAATCCTACAGGGCATCCCTAGCGGGAGGGAGGGTTGAGCAGTTCTTC. Its protein product is CASQSYRASLAGGRVEQFF.

This clonotype was observed a handful of times. The genes are TRBV3-1 and TRBJ1-3; D is ambiguous. Germline V gives CDR1 LGHDT, CDR2 YNNKEL (reference sequence). V gave up 2 bases and J gave up 0 bases, with 5 bases separating them. This CDR3 has 14 amino acids. The CDR3 region has the DNA TGTGCCAGCAGCCAACAGAGCTCTGGAAACACCATATATTTT. Protein product: CASSQQSSGNTIYF.

This chain joins TRBV7-3 and TRBJ2-5; 8 bases line up with TRBD2. Losses at the gene ends were 8 bases for V and 2 bases for J; bases not matched to a gene: 10. CDR3 length: 15 amino acids. CDR1 and CDR2 (germline): SGHTA, FQGTGA. CDR3 nucleotide sequence: TGTGCCAGCTCGTTCGCCGGGGGGGGACAAGAGACCCAGTACTTC. Protein: CASSFAGGGQETQYF.

This clonotype was recorded at least ten times. This rearrangement joins TRBV2 to TRBJ1-1; no firm D call. The germline gives CDR1 SNHLY, CDR2 FYNNEI. V was clipped by 0 bases and J by 4 bases, with 9 bases between them. This CDR3 region has 14 residues. The CDR3: CASSEAPKGTEAFF. In nucleotides, the CDR3 is TGTGCCAGCAGTGAAGCGCCGAAGGGCACTGAAGCTTTCTTT.

About this clonotype itself: A single base separates this from a much larger clone, so it may be a read error. The chain joins TRBV28 to TRBJ2-7; the D is unclear. Germline-derived CDR1 and CDR2 are MDHEN and SYDVKM. The CDR3 is 14 residues long. This chain's CDR3 is CASNTAGDLYEQCF. The CDR3 nucleotides read TGTGCCAGCAATACCGCAGGAGATCTCTACGAGCAGTGCTTC. Drawing the rest from reference TRBV28 and TRBJ2-7, the complete variable domain is DVKVTQSSRYLVKRTGEKVFLECVQDMDHENMFWYRQDPGLGLRLIYFSYDVKMKEKGDIPEGYSVSREKKERFSLILESASTNQTSMYLCASNTAGDLYEQCFGPGTRLTVT.

This clonotype has a count of ten or more. The chain joins TRBV16 to TRBJ2-7, with 10 bases matching TRBD1. This CDR3 spans 15 amino acids. Losses at the gene ends were 3 bases for V and 5 bases for J; bases not matched to a gene: 7. In germline, CDR1 is KGHSY, CDR2 FQNENV. The CDR3 protein is CASSQWDRGYDEQYF. The DNA for the CDR3 is TGTGCCAGCAGCCAGTGGGACAGGGGATATGACGAGCAGTACTTC.

The V gene is TRBV3-1, the J gene TRBJ2-2; D may be TRBD2 (6 bases). CDR3 length equals 15 residues. From germline, CDR1 is LGHDT and CDR2 YNNKEL (reference sequence). V was trimmed by 6 bases and J by 7 bases, leaving 18 bases between them. The CDR3 DNA is TGTGCCAGCAGGGGGCGCGGCGCGGGGAACGGGGAGCTGTTTTTT. This sequence encodes CASRGRGAGNGELFF. The whole variable domain, remainder taken from reference TRBV3-1 and TRBJ2-2, is DTAVSQTPKYLVTQMGNDKSIKCEQNLGHDTMYWYKQDSKKFLKIMFSYNNKELIINETVPNRFSPKSPDKAHLNLHINSLELGDSAVYFCASRGRGAGNGELFFGEGSRLTVL.

The V and J genes are TRBV20-1 and TRBJ2-7; D could derive from TRBD1 or TRBD2 (5 bases each). The CDR3 consists of 16 residues. Trimming pared 0 bases from V and 4 bases from J, leaving 19 bases between. Germline CDR1 reads DFQATT; CDR2 reads SNEGSKA (reference sequence). Here the CDR3 reads CSAREDPGTLKYEQYF. CDR3 sequence (DNA): TGCAGTGCTAGAGAGGATCCCGGGACCCTGAAATACGAGCAGTACTTC.

The rearrangement links TRBV5-5 to TRBJ2-4; no clear D. Germline loops: CDR1 SGHKS, CDR2 YYEKEE (reference sequence). CDR3 length: 19 amino acids. Trimming took 3 bases from V and 5 from J, leaving 27 bases between them. This chain's CDR3 is CASSSEMKRPPSPQNIQYF. CDR3 sequence (DNA): TGTGCCAGCAGCTCCGAAATGAAACGGCCTCCATCTCCCCAAAACATTCAGTACTTC.

This clonotype was observed at least ten times. The chain links TRBV12-3 or TRBV12-4 to TRBJ2-5, with TRBD1 matching 7 bases. The CDR3 length is 13 residues. With 6 bases clipped from V and 5 bases from J, the junction kept 6 bases outside the gene matches. The CDR3 is CASSPGQVETQYF. CDR3 sequence (DNA): TGTGCCAGCAGCCCCGGACAGGTGGAGACCCAGTACTTC.

This sequence joins TRBV5-1 and TRBJ2-3; D is perhaps TRBD2 (6 bases). Germline CDR1 and CDR2: SGHRS and YFSETQ. Trimming cost V 4 bases and J 0 bases, with 15 bases left between them. The CDR3 sequence is 16 residues long. The CDR3 sequence: CASSRVGRGSTDTQYF. CDR3 nucleotide sequence: TGCGCCAGCAGCCGAGTCGGGAGAGGAAGCACAGATACGCAGTATTTT.

This clonotype was recorded many times. V usage is TRBV27 and J usage is TRBJ2-5, with 7 bases aligning to TRBD2. CDR3 size: 15 residues. CDR1 is MNHEY and CDR2 is SMNVEV in the germline V gene (reference sequence). The ends lost 7 bases at V and 2 bases at J; junction bases unmatched: 10. The CDR3 DNA is TGTGCCAGCAAGTTTTCCCGACTAGCTCAAGAGACCCAGTACTTC. Protein sequence: CASKFSRLAQETQYF.

This clonotype was picked up many times. V usage is TRBV6-2 or TRBV6-3 and J usage is TRBJ2-1; TRBD2 matches at 9 bases. J gave up 3 bases and V 5 bases, and 5 bases lay outside the gene matches. This CDR3 region has 15 residues. Looked up from germline, CDR1 is MNHEY and CDR2 is SVGEGT. The CDR3 DNA sequence: TGTGCCAGCAGTCGCCAAGCGGGGGGCTACAATGAGCAGTTCTTC. Translating gives CASSRQAGGYNEQFF.

Regarding this clonotype: This may be a read error, as it is one base from a much larger clone. The chain is built from TRBV11-2 and TRBJ2-7, with a possible D match to TRBD2 (7 bases). V lost 3 bases, J lost 6 bases, and 15 bases lay in between. Germline lookup yields CDR1 SGHAT and CDR2 FQNNGV. The CDR3 sequence is 14 residues long. Here the CDR3 DNA reads TGTGCCAGCAGCTTTATCGGGGGGCGTCCCGAGCAGTACTTC. Encoded protein: CASSFIGGRPEQYF.

The rearrangement links TRBV6-1 to TRBJ1-1; D call uncertain. V was cut by 2 bases and J by 1 base, with 8 bases left in between. CDR3 length equals 14 residues. Germline-derived CDR1 and CDR2 are MNHNS and SASEGT. In DNA, the CDR3 is TGTGCCAGCAGTGAAACCATTGGGAACACTGAAGCTTTCTTT. Protein product: CASSETIGNTEAFF.

As regards this clonotype: A much more abundant neighbour one base away suggests this may be a read error. This likely comes from a read error, as the CDR3 has no conserved phenylalanine or tryptophan at its end. The chain uses TRBV2 and TRBJ1-1, with unresolved D. V lost 7 bases and J lost 3, with 12 bases in between. Germline V gives CDR1 SNHLY, CDR2 FYNNEI. The CDR3 covers 13 residues. The DNA of the CDR3 is TGTGCCAGCATAGTTCGGTGGGACACTGAAGCTTTCCTT. Its translation is CASIVRWDTEAFL.

There are many counts of this clonotype. The genes are TRBV28 and TRBJ2-5; TRBD1 is a possible D gene (6 bases). Germline lookup yields CDR1 MDHEN and CDR2 SYDVKM. The germline V and J ends were trimmed by 6 bases and 0 bases, with 11 bases remaining between them. This CDR3 spans 14 amino acids. The CDR3 sequence: CASSSGVDQETQYF. CDR3 in DNA: TGTGCCAGCAGCTCAGGGGTTGACCAAGAGACCCAGTACTTC.

The table lists this clonotype with many counts. The rearrangement uses TRBV11-1 and TRBJ2-5; 9 nucleotides line up with TRBD1. V was pared by 5 bases and J by 1 base, with 2 bases of the junction left unmatched. CDR3 length: 14 residues. The germline CDR1 and CDR2 sequences are SGHAT and FQDESV (reference sequence). CDR3 sequence (DNA): TGTGCCAGCAGCCAGGGACAGGGCCAAGAGACCCAGTACTTC. Encoded protein: CASSQGQGQETQYF.